This T cell receptor beta chain emerged from a study of PD-1 blockade in classical Hodgkin lymphoma. Each patient experienced a relapse that followed autologous stem cell transplantation, and brentuximab vedotin exposure varied. Best responses were complete response, partial response or progressive disease. For this clone: The antigen is not known.

Germline CDR1 reads MNHNS; CDR2 reads SASEGT. The V and J ends lost 6 bases and 8 bases respectively, with 10 bases between them. This CDR3 spans 11 amino acids. General study results and limits: Nivolumab starters within 1 year of ASCT were excluded. Researchers reported that CD4+ TCR diversity, though not CD8+, rose significantly by C4D1.

Profiled with immunoSEQ multiplex PCR; TCRdb holds only in-frame clones, not every one. The data contain about 29,000 clones, just over 70% of them singletons. The origin of this receptor is a human donor with classical Hodgkin lymphoma. V and J are TRBV6-1 and TRBJ1-2; D not certain. Source: peripheral blood mononuclear cells (PBMCs), taken before the second cycle of nivolumab. The CDR3 sequence: CASSLTEGYTF. The CDR3 DNA is TGTGCCAGCAGCTTGACTGAAGGCTACACCTTC.